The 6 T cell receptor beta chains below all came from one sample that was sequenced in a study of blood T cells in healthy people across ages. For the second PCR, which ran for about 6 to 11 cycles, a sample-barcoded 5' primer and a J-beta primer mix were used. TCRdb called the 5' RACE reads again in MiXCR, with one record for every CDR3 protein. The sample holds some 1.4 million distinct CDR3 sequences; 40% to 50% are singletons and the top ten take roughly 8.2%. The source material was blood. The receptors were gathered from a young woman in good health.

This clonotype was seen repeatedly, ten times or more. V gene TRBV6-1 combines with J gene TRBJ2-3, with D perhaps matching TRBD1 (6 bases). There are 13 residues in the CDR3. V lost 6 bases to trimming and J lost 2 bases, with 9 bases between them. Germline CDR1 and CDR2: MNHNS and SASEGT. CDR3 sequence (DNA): TGTGCCAGCAGGGACAGATTCACAGATACGCAGTATTTT. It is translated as CASRDRFTDTQYF.

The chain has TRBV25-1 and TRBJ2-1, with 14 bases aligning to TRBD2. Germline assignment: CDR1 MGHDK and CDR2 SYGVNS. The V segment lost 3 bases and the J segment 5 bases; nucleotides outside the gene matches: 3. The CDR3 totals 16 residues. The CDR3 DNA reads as TGTGCCAGCAGTGACCCGACTAGCGGGAGGGACAATGAGCAGTTCTTC. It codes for CASSDPTSGRDNEQFF.

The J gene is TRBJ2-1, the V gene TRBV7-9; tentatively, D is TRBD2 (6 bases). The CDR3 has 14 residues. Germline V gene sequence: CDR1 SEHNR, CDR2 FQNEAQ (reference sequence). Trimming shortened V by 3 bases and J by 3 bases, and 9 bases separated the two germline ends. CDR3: CASSFQGLYNEQFF. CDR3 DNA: TGTGCCAGCAGCTTTCAGGGACTCTACAATGAGCAGTTCTTC.

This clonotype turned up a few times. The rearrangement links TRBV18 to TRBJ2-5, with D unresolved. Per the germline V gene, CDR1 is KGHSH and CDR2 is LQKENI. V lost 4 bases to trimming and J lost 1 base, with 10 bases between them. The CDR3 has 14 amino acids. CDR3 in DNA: TGTGCCAGCTCACTCACGGGCCTCCAAGAGACCCAGTACTTC. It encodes CASSLTGLQETQYF.

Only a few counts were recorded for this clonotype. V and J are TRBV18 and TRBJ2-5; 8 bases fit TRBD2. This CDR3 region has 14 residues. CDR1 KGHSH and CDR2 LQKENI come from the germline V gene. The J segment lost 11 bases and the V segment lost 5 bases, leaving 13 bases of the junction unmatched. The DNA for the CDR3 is TGTGCCAGCTCAGCGGGACTAGTAAGCAATGAGCAGTACTTC. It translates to CASSAGLVSNEQYF.

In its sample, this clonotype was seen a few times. The CDR3 region is CASSYRARNSYEQYF. DNA for the CDR3: TGTGCCAGCAGTTACCGGGCGAGAAACTCCTACGAGCAGTACTTC. The rearrangement links TRBV6-5 to TRBJ2-7; D is ambiguous. The germline V and J ends were trimmed by 2 bases and 0 bases, with 11 bases remaining between them. There are 15 residues in the CDR3. CDR1 and CDR2 from the germline V gene are MNHEY and SVGAGI.